This passage covers 25 T cell receptor beta chains from one sample sequenced in a study of shared clonotypes between healthy human individuals. Measured with immunoSEQ multiplex PCR; TCRdb has only the in-frame clones, and not every one. The sample yields hundreds of thousands of clones, roughly 70% seen once. Sequencing was carried out using memory CD4+ T cells sorted from blood. The sample's subset: CD45RA-negative fraction. Receptors originate from a young woman in good health.

This clone was detected only a few times. The chain combines TRBV18 with TRBJ1-5; no definite D call. The germline V gene has CDR1 KGHSH and CDR2 LQKENI. V lost 2 bases, J lost 5 bases, and 7 bases lay in between. The CDR3 has 13 residues. Written as DNA, the CDR3 is TGTGCCAGCTCACCAGGGGAGCATCAGCCCCAGCATTTT. Its translation is CASSPGEHQPQHF.

The CDR3 DNA sequence: TGTGCCAGTATTGGGACAGCGAACACCGGGGAGCTGTTTTTT. It translates to CASIGTANTGELFF. V is TRBV25-1 and J is TRBJ2-2, with 7 bases matching TRBD1. This CDR3 is built from 14 residues. V was clipped by 9 bases and J by 0 bases; unmatched bases: 4. Germline V CDR1 and CDR2: MGHDK, SYGVNS.

V gene TRBV7-3 combines with J gene TRBJ2-3, with TRBD1 matching over 7 bases. Unmatched junction bases numbered 6, after V lost 5 bases and J lost 4 bases. The CDR3 consists of 14 residues. Germline V gives CDR1 SGHTA, CDR2 FQGTGA. This chain's CDR3 is CASSPGTASDTQYF. CDR3 nucleotide sequence: TGTGCCAGCAGCCCCGGGACAGCCTCAGATACGCAGTATTTT.

Comment on this clone: Sequence at one end of the junction differs from germline and may be a read error. The rearrangement joins TRBV18 to TRBJ2-3; 8 bases agree with TRBD2. Germline CDR1 KGHSH, CDR2 LQKENI. The CDR3 runs 16 residues. CDR3 DNA: TGTGCCAGCTCACCACTCCTCGGGAGGGGCACGGATACGCAGTATTTT. The encoded protein is CASSPLLGRGTDTQYF.

V usage is TRBV11-3 and J usage is TRBJ2-1, with D hard to call. The CDR3 extends over 13 amino acids. Trimming pared 2 bases from V and 4 bases from J, leaving 6 bases between. The germline gives CDR1 SGHNT, CDR2 YENEEA. The CDR3: CASSLRYYNEQFF. The CDR3 nucleotides read TGTGCCAGCAGCTTACGTTATTACAATGAGCAGTTCTTC.

This clone was seen a few times. The rearrangement uses TRBV25-1 and TRBJ1-5, with 7 bases aligning to TRBD1. The germline CDR1 and CDR2 sequences are MGHDK and SYGVNS. Trimming cost V 6 bases and J 3 bases; bases outside gene matches: 2. The CDR3 has 13 amino acids. CDR3 in amino acids: CASSGQDNQPQHF. In nucleotides, the CDR3 is TGTGCCAGCAGCGGACAGGACAATCAGCCCCAGCATTTT. Drawing the rest from reference TRBV25-1 and TRBJ1-5, the complete variable domain is EADIYQTPRYLVIGTGKKITLECSQTMGHDKMYWYQQDPGMELHLIHYSYGVNSTEKGDLSSESTVSRIRTEHFPLTLESARPSHTSQYLCASSGQDNQPQHFGDGTRLSIL.

V is TRBV2 and J is TRBJ1-5, with D unresolved. The V gene lost 7 bases and the J gene lost 4 bases, with 17 bases spanning the gap. The CDR3 spans 15 residues. CDR1 and CDR2 (germline): SNHLY, FYNNEI. The CDR3 coding sequence is TGTGCCAGCAACGGTGTGGGGATCTCAAATCAGCCCCAGCATTTT. Protein product: CASNGVGISNQPQHF.

The gene calls are TRBV6-6 and TRBJ1-2; 7 bases are a match to TRBD1. The CDR3 loop spans 14 amino acids. CDR1 and CDR2 (germline): MNHNY, SVGAGI (reference sequence). Unmatched junction bases numbered 7, after V lost 0 bases and J lost 9 bases. The DNA of the CDR3 is TGTGCCAGCAGTTACTCGACAGGGAAGGGTAGCTACACCTTC. Translating gives CASSYSTGKGSYTF.

The chain uses TRBV20-1 and TRBJ1-2; D is possibly TRBD1 (6 bases). This CDR3 has 11 amino acids. V lost 6 bases, J lost 4 bases, and 9 bases lay in between. CDR1 and CDR2 from the germline V gene are DFQATT and SNEGSKA (reference sequence). CDR3 in amino acids: CSASTGYGYTF. CDR3 nucleotide sequence: TGCAGTGCGTCGACAGGCTATGGCTACACCTTC.

This clone was seen more than once but under ten times. The rearrangement uses TRBV2 and TRBJ1-1; no firm D call. CDR1 SNHLY and CDR2 FYNNEI come from the germline V gene. Trimming pared 3 bases from V and 0 bases from J, leaving 8 bases between. The CDR3 has 14 residues. The CDR3 protein is CASSETRMNTEAFF. As DNA, the CDR3 is TGTGCCAGCAGTGAGACAAGGATGAACACTGAAGCTTTCTTT.

The V gene is TRBV5-1, the J gene TRBJ1-2, with D tentatively TRBD1 (5 bases). Germline-derived CDR1 and CDR2 are SGHRS and YFSETQ. V gave up 0 bases and J gave up 4 bases, with 13 bases separating them. The CDR3 extends over 15 amino acids. This CDR3 reads CASSLAPAQGYGYTF. In DNA, the CDR3 is TGCGCCAGCAGCTTGGCCCCAGCGCAGGGCTATGGCTACACCTTC.

The chain employs TRBV28 and TRBJ2-7; either TRBD1 or TRBD2 may supply D (5 bases each). CDR1 is MDHEN and CDR2 is SYDVKM in the germline V gene. V gave up 3 bases and J gave up 4 bases, with 16 bases separating them. The CDR3 is made up of 15 amino acids. CDR3 DNA: TGTGCCAGCAGTTTTGAGGGGCCCCAGACGTACGAGCAGTACTTC. This sequence encodes CASSFEGPQTYEQYF.

This clone was counted between two and nine times. The chain couples TRBV6-1 to TRBJ1-2; perhaps TRBD1 as D (5 bases). CDR3 length: 12 amino acids. Germline CDR1 reads MNHNS; CDR2 reads SASEGT. Between the trimmed V and J ends, which lost 7 bases and 3 bases, there was a span of 9 bases. The CDR3 sequence: CASTQTDYGYTF. CDR3 DNA sequence: TGTGCCAGCACTCAGACAGACTATGGCTACACCTTC.

The chain employs TRBV5-1 and TRBJ2-1; a possible D gene is TRBD2 (5 bases). The V end was cut by 0 bases, the J end by 7 bases, with 11 bases between. In germline, CDR1 is SGHRS, CDR2 YFSETQ. The CDR3 loop spans 14 amino acids. CDR3 DNA sequence: TGCGCCAGCAGCTTGGGAGAGGGCGGGAATGAGCAGTTCTTC. It codes for CASSLGEGGNEQFF. Together with reference TRBV5-1 and TRBJ2-1, the CDR3 gives the full variable domain: KAGVTQTPRYLIKTRGQQVTLSCSPISGHRSVSWYQQTPGQGLQFLFEYFSETQRNKGNFPGRFSGRQFSNSRSEMNVSTLELGDSALYLCASSLGEGGNEQFFGPGTRLTVL.

The V call is TRBV2, the J call TRBJ2-7, with TRBD1 identical over 9 bases. This CDR3 has 15 residues. J gave up 7 bases and V 2 bases, and 9 bases lay outside the gene matches. CDR1 is SNHLY and CDR2 is FYNNEI in the germline V gene. CDR3 nucleotide sequence: TGTGCCAGCAGTGAATTAGGGACAGGGTGGCGGGAGCAGTACTTC. Amino acid sequence: CASSELGTGWREQYF.

The V call is TRBV7-2, the J call TRBJ2-2, with a possible D match to TRBD2 (5 bases). The CDR3 loop spans 15 amino acids. V shed 7 bases and J shed 0 bases, with 12 bases lying between them. Germline V gene data show CDR1 as SGHTA and CDR2 as FQGNSA. The CDR3 spells CASNLGGTNTGELFF. CDR3 DNA sequence: TGTGCCAGCAACCTTGGAGGCACGAACACCGGGGAGCTGTTTTTT.

The chain employs TRBV5-4 and TRBJ1-3; D gene ambiguous. With 0 bases removed from V and 0 bases from J, the gap between germline ends came to 10 bases. This CDR3 has 16 amino acids. Germline V CDR1 and CDR2: SGHNT, YYREEE (reference sequence). The CDR3 reads CASSLDSPISGNTIYF. The DNA for the CDR3 is TGTGCCAGCAGCTTGGACAGTCCAATCTCTGGAAACACCATATATTTT.

This sequence joins TRBV5-4 and TRBJ1-4; possibly TRBD1 for D (5 bases). V shed 0 bases and J shed 7 bases, with 10 bases lying between them. Germline V gene sequence: CDR1 SGHNT, CDR2 YYREEE (reference sequence). This CDR3 contains 14 residues. The CDR3 coding sequence is TGTGCCAGCAGCTTGGATTCGGGGGGTGAAAAACTGTTTTTT. Translated: CASSLDSGGEKLFF.

A few counts support this clone. This sequence joins TRBV7-6 and TRBJ2-1, with a possible D match to TRBD2 (5 bases). V was pared by 5 bases and J by 6 bases, with 14 bases between. This CDR3 has 14 residues. The V gene's germline CDR1 is SGHVS and CDR2 FNYEAQ. In DNA form, the CDR3 reads TGTGCCAGCAGCCGACTATCACTCGGCAATGAGCAGTTCTTC. Encoded protein: CASSRLSLGNEQFF.

The chain recombines TRBV6-4 with TRBJ2-3; D is perhaps TRBD2 (6 bases). The CDR3 length is 15 residues. Trimming cost V 3 bases and J 1 base, with 11 bases left between them. CDR1 is MRHNA, CDR2 SNTAGT, per germline. CDR3 loop: CASSEEGLRTDTQYF. The CDR3 coding sequence is TGTGCCAGCAGTGAAGAGGGACTCCGCACAGATACGCAGTATTTT.

This clone occurred many times. The rearrangement joins TRBV19 to TRBJ2-2, with TRBD1 as a possible D gene (5 bases). The length of the CDR3 is 15 residues. Germline V gene sequence: CDR1 LNHDA, CDR2 SQIVND (reference sequence). V was trimmed by 4 bases and J by 6 bases, leaving 15 bases between them. CDR3 sequence reads: CASSKWTNEAGELFF. The CDR3 DNA sequence: TGTGCCAGTAGTAAATGGACAAATGAGGCCGGGGAGCTGTTTTTT.

The V call is TRBV29-1, the J call TRBJ2-2; perhaps TRBD2 as D (5 bases). The V gene lost 6 bases and the J gene lost 6 bases, with 17 bases spanning the gap. Looked up from germline, CDR1 is SQVTM and CDR2 is ANQGSEA. The CDR3 loop spans 14 amino acids. The CDR3 region is CSVEYPLVAGELFF. The CDR3 nucleotides read TGCAGCGTCGAATACCCACTAGTGGCCGGGGAGCTGTTTTTT.

The chain carries TRBV6-6 and TRBJ1-5; D is unresolved. V lost 6 bases, J lost 6 bases, and 18 bases lay in between. The CDR3 sequence is 15 residues long. The germline CDR1 and CDR2 sequences are MNHNY and SVGAGI (reference sequence). The DNA of the CDR3 is TGTGCCAGCAGCCCGAACGTTAGTCCCGGTCAGCCCCAGCATTTT. Encoded protein: CASSPNVSPGQPQHF.

The sample holds a few counts of this clone. The V and J genes are TRBV19 and TRBJ2-1; D is perhaps TRBD2 (6 bases). Germline values: CDR1 LNHDA, CDR2 SQIVND (reference sequence). Trimming left V 3 bases short and J 4 bases short, with 10 bases between. CDR3 length equals 14 residues. The CDR3 DNA is TGTGCCAGTAGTATCGGGACTGGATACAATGAGCAGTTCTTC. Protein sequence: CASSIGTGYNEQFF.

The rearrangement joins TRBV10-3 to TRBJ2-7; D may be TRBD2 (6 bases). In germline, CDR1 is ENHRY, CDR2 SYGVKD. V lost 4 bases and J 2 bases, leaving 18 bases between the germline ends. The CDR3 runs 16 residues. The DNA of the CDR3 is TGTGCCATCAGTGGGACGGCCGGGACTGCCGCCTACGAGCAGTACTTC. This gives the protein CAISGTAGTAAYEQYF.